This T cell receptor beta chain was sequenced during a study of blood T cell repertoires in COVID-19. Study information: Donors in the United States, Italy and Spain gave samples during acute or convalescent COVID-19.

Per the original data handling: Estimation of nucleated cell counts was performed using reference gene primer amplification. The assay was immunoSEQ multiplex PCR, and TCRdb's table has in-frame clones only and misses some. V and J calls and clone size come straight from that table; D and trimming were deduced from the DNA. There are approximately 110,000 clones in the sample; around 91% occur only once, and about a third lies in the top ten. The CDR3 runs 13 residues. The germline V and J ends were trimmed by 7 bases and 0 bases, with 9 bases remaining between them. Looked up from germline, CDR1 is MDHEN and CDR2 is SYDVKM.

Sequencing was carried out using peripheral blood. This sequence joins TRBV28 and TRBJ1-1, with D perhaps TRBD1 (5 bases). The sequence came from a woman older than 75 with acute or convalescent COVID-19. This CDR3 is CASTRQMNTEAFF. Here the CDR3 DNA reads TGTGCCAGCACGCGACAGATGAACACTGAAGCTTTCTTT.